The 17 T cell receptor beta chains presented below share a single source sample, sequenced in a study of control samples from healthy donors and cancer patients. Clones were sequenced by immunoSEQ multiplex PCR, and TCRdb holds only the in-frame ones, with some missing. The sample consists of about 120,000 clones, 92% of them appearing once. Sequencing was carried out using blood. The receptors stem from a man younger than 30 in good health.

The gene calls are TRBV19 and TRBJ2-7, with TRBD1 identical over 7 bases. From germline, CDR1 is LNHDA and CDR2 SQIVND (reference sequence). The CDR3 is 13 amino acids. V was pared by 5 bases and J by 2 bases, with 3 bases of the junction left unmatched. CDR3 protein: CASSPGQAYEQYF. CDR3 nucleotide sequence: TGTGCCAGTAGTCCCGGACAGGCCTACGAGCAGTACTTC.

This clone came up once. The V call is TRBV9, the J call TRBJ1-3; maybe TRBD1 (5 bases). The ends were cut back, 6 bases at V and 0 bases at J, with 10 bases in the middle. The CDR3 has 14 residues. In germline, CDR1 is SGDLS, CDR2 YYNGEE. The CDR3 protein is CASNTGDSGNTIYF. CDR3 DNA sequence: TGTGCCAGCAACACAGGCGACTCTGGAAACACCATATATTTT.

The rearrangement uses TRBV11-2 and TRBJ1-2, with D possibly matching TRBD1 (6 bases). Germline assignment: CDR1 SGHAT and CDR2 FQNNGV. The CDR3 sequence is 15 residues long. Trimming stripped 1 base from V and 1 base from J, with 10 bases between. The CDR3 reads CASSLVGQLNYGYTF. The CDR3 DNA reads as TGTGCCAGCAGCTTAGTAGGACAGCTTAACTATGGCTACACCTTC.

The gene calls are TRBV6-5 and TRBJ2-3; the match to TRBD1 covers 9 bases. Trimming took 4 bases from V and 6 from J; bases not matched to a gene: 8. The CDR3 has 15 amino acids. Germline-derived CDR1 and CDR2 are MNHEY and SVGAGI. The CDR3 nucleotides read TGTGCCAGCAGTTCCCGACAGGGGGGGAAGGATACGCAGTATTTT. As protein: CASSSRQGGKDTQYF.

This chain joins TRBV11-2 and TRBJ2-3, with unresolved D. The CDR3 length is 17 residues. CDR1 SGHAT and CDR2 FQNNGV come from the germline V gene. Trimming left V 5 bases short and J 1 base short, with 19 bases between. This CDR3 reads CASSPTIGVAGTDTQYF. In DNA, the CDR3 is TGTGCCAGCAGCCCCACCATTGGAGTAGCTGGCACAGATACGCAGTATTTT.

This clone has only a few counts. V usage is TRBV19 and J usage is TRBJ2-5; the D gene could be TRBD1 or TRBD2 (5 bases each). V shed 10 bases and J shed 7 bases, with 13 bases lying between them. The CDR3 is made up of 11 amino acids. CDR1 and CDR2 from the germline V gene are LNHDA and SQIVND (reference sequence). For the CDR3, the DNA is TGTGCCACTTACTCGAGGGGGACCCAGTACTTC. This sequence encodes CATYSRGTQYF.

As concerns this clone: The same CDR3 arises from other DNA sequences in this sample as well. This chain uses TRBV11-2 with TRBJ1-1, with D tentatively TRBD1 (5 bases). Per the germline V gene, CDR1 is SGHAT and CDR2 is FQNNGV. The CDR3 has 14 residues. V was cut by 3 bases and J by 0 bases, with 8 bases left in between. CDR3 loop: CASSFPGMNTEAFF. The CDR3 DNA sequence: TGTGCCAGCAGCTTCCCAGGGATGAACACTGAAGCTTTCTTT.

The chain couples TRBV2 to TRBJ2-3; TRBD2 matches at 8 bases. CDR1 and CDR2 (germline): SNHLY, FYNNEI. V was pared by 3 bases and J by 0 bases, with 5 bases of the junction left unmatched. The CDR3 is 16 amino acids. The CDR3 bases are TGTGCCAGCAGTGATTATGGACTAGCCAGCACAGATACGCAGTATTTT. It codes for CASSDYGLASTDTQYF.

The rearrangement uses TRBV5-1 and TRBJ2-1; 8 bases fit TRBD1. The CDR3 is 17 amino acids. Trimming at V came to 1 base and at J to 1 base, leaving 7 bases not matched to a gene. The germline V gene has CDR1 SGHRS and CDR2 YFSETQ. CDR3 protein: CASSLTGGGVSYNEQFF. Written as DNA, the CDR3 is TGCGCCAGCAGCTTGACAGGGGGAGGAGTGTCCTACAATGAGCAGTTCTTC.

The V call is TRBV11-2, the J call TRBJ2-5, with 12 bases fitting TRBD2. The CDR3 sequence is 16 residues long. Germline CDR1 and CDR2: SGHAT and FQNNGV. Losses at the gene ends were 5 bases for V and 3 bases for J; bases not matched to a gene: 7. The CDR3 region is CASSQPSGGVKETQYF. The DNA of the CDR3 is TGTGCCAGCAGCCAACCTAGCGGGGGGGTAAAAGAGACCCAGTACTTC. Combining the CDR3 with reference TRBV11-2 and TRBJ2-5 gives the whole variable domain EAGVAQSPRYKIIEKRQSVAFWCNPISGHATLYWYQQILGQGPKLLIQFQNNGVVDDSQLPKDRFSAERLKGVDSTLKIQPAKLEDSAVYLCASSQPSGGVKETQYFGPGTRLLVL.

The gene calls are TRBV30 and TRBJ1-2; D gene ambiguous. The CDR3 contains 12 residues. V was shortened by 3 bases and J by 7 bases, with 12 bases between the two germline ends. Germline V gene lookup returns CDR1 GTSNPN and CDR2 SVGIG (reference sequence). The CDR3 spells CAWRDNWGGYTF. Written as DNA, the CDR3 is TGTGCCTGGAGGGATAACTGGGGTGGCTACACCTTC.

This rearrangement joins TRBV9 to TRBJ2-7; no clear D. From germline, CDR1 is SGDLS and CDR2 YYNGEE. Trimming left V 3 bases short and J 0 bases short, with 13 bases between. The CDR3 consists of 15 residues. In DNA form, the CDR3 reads TGTGCCAGCAGCGCCGGACCCTCGAGCTCCTACGAGCAGTACTTC. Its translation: CASSAGPSSSYEQYF. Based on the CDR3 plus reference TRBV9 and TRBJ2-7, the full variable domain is DSGVTQTPKHLITATGQRVTLRCSPRSGDLSVYWYQQSLDQGLQFLIQYYNGEERAKGNILERFSAQQFPDLHSELNLSSLELGDSALYFCASSAGPSSSYEQYFGPGTRLTVT.

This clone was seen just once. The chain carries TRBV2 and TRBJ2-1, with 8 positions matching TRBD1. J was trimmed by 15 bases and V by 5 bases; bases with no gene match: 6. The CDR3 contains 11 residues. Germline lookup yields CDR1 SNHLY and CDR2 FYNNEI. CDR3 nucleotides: TGTGCCAGCAGTAACAGGGGGTGGCGGTTCTTC. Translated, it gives CASSNRGWRFF.

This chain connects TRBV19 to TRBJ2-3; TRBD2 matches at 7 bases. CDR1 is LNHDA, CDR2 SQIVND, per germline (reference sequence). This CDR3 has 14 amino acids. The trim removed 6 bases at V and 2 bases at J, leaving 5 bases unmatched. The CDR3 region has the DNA TGTGCCAGTAGCGTACTAGCGAACACAGATACGCAGTATTTT. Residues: CASSVLANTDTQYF.

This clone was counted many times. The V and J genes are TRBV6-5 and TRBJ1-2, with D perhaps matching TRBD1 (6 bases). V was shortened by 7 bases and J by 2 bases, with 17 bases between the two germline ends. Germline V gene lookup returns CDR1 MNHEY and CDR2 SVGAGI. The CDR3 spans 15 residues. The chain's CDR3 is CASTDLGQRNYGYTF. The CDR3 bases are TGTGCCAGCACGGACCTTGGACAGCGAAACTATGGCTACACCTTC.

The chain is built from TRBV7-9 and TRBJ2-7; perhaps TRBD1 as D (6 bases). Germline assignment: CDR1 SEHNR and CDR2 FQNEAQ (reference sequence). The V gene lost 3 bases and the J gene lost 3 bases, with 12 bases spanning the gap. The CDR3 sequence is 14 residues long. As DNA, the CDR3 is TGTGCCAGCAGCTTTCCTCTCAGGGGCTACGAGCAGTACTTC. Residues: CASSFPLRGYEQYF.

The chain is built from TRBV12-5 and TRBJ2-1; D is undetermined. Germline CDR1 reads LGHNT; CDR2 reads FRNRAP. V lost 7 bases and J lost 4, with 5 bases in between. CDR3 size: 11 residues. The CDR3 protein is CASEAYNEQFF. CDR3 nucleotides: TGTGCTAGTGAAGCGTACAATGAGCAGTTCTTC. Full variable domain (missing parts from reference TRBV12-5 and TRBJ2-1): DARVTQTPRHKVTEMGQEVTMRCQPILGHNTVFWYRQTMMQGLELLAYFRNRAPLDDSGMPKDRFSAEMPDATLATLKIQPSEPRDSAVYFCASEAYNEQFFGPGTRLTVL.